This TCR beta chain came from a study of radiotherapy plus CTLA-4 blockade in lung cancer (dated by TCRdb to the late 2010s). Notes on the research overall: Among the enrolled patients, about 19% had an objective response, and roughly 30% reached disease control.

What the research found in general, with its limitations: The strongest predictors of response were reported to be early dynamic shifts in blood T cell clones along with a rise in serum interferon-beta following radiation. After treatment with radiotherapy and ipilimumab, TCR clones that came from tumors expanded in the peripheral blood.

The protocol used for the library was the immunoSEQ multiplex PCR assay. Sourced from immuneACCESS, this table was stored by TCRdb with only in-frame sequences that have V and J called. A share of the clones is absent; for the studies checked, an unresolved V gene accounts for under half, and the remainder has no known explanation. This sample has 55,000 to 80,000 clones in its table, and 87% of those were observed once. The ten largest clones represent over 35% of the sample. Worth noting for this clone: This clone's antigen is unknown. No much larger clone is present one base from it, and per-base qualities are unavailable.

The study evaluated CTLA-4 blockade (ipilimumab) given together with focal radiation therapy in patients who had chemo-refractory metastatic non-small-cell lung cancer. Trimming removed 0 bases from V and 6 bases from J, leaving 15 bases between the germline ends. The CDR3 has 16 amino acids, counting the end cysteine and phenylalanine. Solely the CDR3 DNA is kept, with 48 bases framed from the first base. The germline V gene (reference sequence) yields SGHNT for CDR1 and YYREEE for CDR2. This specimen was peripheral blood, taken from a patient treated with radiotherapy plus ipilimumab. The clonotype was recovered from a human donor with non-small cell lung cancer that progressed on radiotherapy plus ipilimumab. The sequence links TRBV5-4 to TRBJ2-2; the D element might be TRBD1 or TRBD2, as each aligns at 5 bases. Here the CDR3 is given as CASSLDPGRRAGELFF. Read as DNA, the sequence is TGTGCCAGCAGCTTGGACCCGGGACGAAGGGCCGGGGAGCTGTTTTTT. The CDR3 plus the reference TRBV5-4 and TRBJ2-2 genes for the other parts give the full variable domain: ETGVTQSPTHLIKTRGQQVTLRCSSQSGHNTVSWYQQALGQGPQFIFQYYREEENGRGNFPPRFSGLQFPNYSSELNVNALELDDSALYLCASSLDPGRRAGELFFGEGSRLTVL.